Listed here is a single T cell receptor beta chain. Other DNA sequences of this sample code for an identical CDR3. Repertoires were generated with immunoSEQ multiplex PCR, while TCRdb's copy carries only in-frame clones and drops some. This repertoire shows about 40,000 clones, about 95% found once; its top ten account for approximately 1.8%. This sample stems from a study of T cell changes during pregnancy in multiple sclerosis. The germline V gene encodes CDR1 MNHEY and CDR2 SMNVEV (reference sequence). The CDR3 covers 13 residues. The V and J ends lost 3 bases and 1 base respectively, with 6 bases between them.

This TCR was sampled from a female donor with multiple sclerosis, enrolled in a pregnancy study. This chain joins TRBV27 and TRBJ1-1; unclear D gene. The sequencing here drew on peripheral blood, taken in the third trimester of pregnancy. The CDR3 sequence: CASSLGENTEAFF. DNA of the CDR3: TGTGCCAGCAGTTTGGGAGAGAACACTGAAGCTTTCTTT.